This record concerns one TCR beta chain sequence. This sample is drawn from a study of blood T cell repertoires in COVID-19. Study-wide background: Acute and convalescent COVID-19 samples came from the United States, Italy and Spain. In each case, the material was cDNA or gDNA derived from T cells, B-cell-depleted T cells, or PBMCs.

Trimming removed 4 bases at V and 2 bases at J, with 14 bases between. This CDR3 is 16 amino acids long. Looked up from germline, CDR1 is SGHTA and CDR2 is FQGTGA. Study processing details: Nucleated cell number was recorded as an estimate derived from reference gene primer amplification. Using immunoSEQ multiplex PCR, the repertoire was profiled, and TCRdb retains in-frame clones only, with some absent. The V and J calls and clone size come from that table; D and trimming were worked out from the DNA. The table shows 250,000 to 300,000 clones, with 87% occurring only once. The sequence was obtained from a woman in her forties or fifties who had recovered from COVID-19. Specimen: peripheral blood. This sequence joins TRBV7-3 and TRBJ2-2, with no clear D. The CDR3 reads CASSSRRSLNTGELFF. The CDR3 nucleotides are TGTGCCAGCAGCTCACGGCGGAGTCTTAACACCGGGGAGCTGTTTTTT.